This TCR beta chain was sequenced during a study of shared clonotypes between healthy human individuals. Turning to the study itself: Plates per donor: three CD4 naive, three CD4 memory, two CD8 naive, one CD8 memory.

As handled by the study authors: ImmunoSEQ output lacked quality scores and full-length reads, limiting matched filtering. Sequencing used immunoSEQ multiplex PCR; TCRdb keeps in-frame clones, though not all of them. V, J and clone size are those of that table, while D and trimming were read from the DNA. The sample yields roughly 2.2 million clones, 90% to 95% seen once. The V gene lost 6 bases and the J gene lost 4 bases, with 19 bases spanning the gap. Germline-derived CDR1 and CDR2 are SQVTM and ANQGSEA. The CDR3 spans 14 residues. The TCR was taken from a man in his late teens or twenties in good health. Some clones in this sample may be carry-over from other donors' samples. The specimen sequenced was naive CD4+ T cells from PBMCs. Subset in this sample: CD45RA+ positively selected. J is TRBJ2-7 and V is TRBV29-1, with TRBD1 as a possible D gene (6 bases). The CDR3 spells CSVGIATGPYEQYF. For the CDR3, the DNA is TGCAGCGTAGGAATCGCGACAGGACCTTACGAGCAGTACTTC.